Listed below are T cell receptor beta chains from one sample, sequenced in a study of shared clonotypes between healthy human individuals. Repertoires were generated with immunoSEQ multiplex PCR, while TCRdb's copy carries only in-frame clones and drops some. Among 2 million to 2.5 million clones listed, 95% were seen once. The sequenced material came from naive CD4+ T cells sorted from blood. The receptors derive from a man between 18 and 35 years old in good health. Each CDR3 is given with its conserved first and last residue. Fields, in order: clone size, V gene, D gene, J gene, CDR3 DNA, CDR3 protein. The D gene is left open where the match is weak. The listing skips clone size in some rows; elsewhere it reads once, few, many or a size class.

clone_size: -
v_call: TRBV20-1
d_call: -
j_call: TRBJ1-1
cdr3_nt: TGCAGCTATCGAGCGAACACTGAAGCTTTCTTT
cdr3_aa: CSYRANTEAFF

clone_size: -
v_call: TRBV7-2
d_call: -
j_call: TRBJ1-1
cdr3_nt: TGTGCCACCGGACAGTGGAACACTGAAGCTTTCTTT
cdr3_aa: CATGQWNTEAFF

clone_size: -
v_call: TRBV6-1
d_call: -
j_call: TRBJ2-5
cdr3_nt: TGTGCCAGCAGTGAAGCTCAGGGCCGGGAGACCCAGTACTTC
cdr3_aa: CASSEAQGRETQYF

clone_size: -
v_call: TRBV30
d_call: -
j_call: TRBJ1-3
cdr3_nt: TGTGCCTGGAGTGTGGAAAACACCATATATTTT
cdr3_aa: CAWSVENTIYF

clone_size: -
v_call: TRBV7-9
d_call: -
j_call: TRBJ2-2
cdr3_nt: TGTGCCAGCAGCTTAATACAGACCGGGGAGCTGTTTTTT
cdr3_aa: CASSLIQTGELFF

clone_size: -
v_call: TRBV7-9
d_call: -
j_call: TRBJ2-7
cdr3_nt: TGTGCCAGCAGCTTAGCTGGACATGAGTACGAGCAGTACTTC
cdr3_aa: CASSLAGHEYEQYF

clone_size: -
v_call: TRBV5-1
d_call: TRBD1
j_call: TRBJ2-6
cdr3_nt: TGCGCCAGCAGCCCAGGGGACAGAGACTCTGGGGCCAACGTCCTGACTTTC
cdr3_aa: CASSPGDRDSGANVLTF

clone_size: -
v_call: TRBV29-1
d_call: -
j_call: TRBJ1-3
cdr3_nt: TGCAGCGTTGCCCACCTGAGCTCTGGAAACACCATATATTTT
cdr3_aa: CSVAHLSSGNTIYF

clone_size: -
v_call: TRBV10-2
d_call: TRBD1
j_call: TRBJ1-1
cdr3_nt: TGCGCCAGCAGTGGAAGGGGACAGGGGGCCACTGAAGCTTTCTTT
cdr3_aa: CASSGRGQGATEAFF

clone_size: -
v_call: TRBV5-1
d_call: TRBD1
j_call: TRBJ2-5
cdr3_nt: TGCGCCAGCAGCTTGGGCGGGACAGGGGGCGCAGGGGAGACCCAGTACTTC
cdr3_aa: CASSLGGTGGAGETQYF

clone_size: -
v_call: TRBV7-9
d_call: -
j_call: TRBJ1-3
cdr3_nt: TGTGCCAGCGAGAACAGGGTTTCCCCCTCTGGAAACACCATATATTTT
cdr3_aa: CASENRVSPSGNTIYF

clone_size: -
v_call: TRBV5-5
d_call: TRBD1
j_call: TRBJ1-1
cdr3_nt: TGTGCCAGCAGCCGGGGACAGGGGAGAACTGAAGCTTTCTTT
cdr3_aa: CASSRGQGRTEAFF

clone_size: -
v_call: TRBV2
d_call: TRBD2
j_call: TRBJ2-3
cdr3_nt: TGTGCCAGCAGACCTCTGAGCGGGGCGACGCAGTATTTT
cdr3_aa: CASRPLSGATQYF

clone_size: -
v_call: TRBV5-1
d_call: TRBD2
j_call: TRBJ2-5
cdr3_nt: TGCGCCAGCAGCCCCGGATACAGCGGGAGGATGGGGCAAGAGACCCAGTACTTC
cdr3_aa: CASSPGYSGRMGQETQYF

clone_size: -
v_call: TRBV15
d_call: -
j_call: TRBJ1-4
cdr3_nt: TGTGCCACCAGCAAGCGGATTTCAGATGGTGGTAATGAAAAACTGTTTTTT
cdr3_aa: CATSKRISDGGNEKLFF

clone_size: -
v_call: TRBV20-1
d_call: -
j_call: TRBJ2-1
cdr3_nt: TGCAGTAGCGGGCCTTACAATGAGCAGTTCTTC
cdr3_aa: CSSGPYNEQFF

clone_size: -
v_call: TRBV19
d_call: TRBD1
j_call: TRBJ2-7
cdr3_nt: TGTGCCAGTAGTCCCCGGGACAGGGCCTACGAGCAGTACTTC
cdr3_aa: CASSPRDRAYEQYF

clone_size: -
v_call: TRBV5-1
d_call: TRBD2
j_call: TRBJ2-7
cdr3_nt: TGCGCCAGCAGCTTGGCTCGCGGGAGGGGGACCTACGAGCAGTACTTC
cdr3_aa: CASSLARGRGTYEQYF

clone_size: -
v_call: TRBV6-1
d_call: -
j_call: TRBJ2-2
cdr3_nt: TGTGCCAGCAGTGAAGAAGGCACGGGACTGCGCACCGGGGAGCTGTTTTTT
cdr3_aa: CASSEEGTGLRTGELFF

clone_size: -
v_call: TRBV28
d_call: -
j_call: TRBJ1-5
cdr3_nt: TGTGCCAGCAGCGGCATTTCGGAGAATCAGCCCCAGCATTTT
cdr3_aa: CASSGISENQPQHF

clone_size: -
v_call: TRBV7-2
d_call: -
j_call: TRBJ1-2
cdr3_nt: TGTGCCAGCAGCTTAGGCCCGGGAGATAACTATGGCTACACCTTC
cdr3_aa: CASSLGPGDNYGYTF

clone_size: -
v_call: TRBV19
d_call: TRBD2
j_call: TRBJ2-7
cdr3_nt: TGTGCCAGCTCCCGGACGGGGGGAAGCTCCTACGAGCAGTACTTC
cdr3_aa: CASSRTGGSSYEQYF

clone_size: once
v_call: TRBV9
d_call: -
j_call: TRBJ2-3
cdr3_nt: TGTGCCAGCAGCGTAGAGGGGGACCGATACACAGATACGCAGTATTTT
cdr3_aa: CASSVEGDRYTDTQYF

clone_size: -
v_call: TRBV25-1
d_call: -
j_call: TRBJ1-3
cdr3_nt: TGTGCCAGCAGTGGGTGGAACGGAAACACCATATATTTT
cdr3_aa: CASSGWNGNTIYF

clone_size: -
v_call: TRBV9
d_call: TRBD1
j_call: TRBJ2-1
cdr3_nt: TGTGCCAGCAGCCCTCCGGGACAGTTGAACAATGAGCAGTTCTTC
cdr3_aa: CASSPPGQLNNEQFF

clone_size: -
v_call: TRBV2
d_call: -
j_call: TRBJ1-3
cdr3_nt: TGTGCCAGTTTGAGGGAGGCTGGAAACACCATATATTTT
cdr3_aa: CASLREAGNTIYF

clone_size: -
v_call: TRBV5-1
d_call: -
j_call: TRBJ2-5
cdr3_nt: TGCGCCAGCAGCTTGGGATACAGAGATCAAGAGACCCAGTACTTC
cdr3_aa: CASSLGYRDQETQYF

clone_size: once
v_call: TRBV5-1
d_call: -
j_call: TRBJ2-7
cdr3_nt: TGCGCCAGCACCTTGGGGCAGGGAGTTTACGAGCAGTACTTC
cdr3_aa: CASTLGQGVYEQYF

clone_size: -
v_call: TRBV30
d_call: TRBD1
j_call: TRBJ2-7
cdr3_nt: TGTGCCTGGGGGGACAGGGATTTTAATTGGCCCCAGTACTTC
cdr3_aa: CAWGDRDFNWPQYF

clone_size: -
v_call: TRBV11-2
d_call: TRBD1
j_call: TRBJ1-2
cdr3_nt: TGTGCCAGCAGCTTAAGGACCCCGGACAGGGGGTACCACACCTTC
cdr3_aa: CASSLRTPDRGYHTF

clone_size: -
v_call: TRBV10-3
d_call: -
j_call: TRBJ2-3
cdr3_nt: TGTGCCATCAGTCCGGGGGCGGAAGATACGCAGTATTTT
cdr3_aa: CAISPGAEDTQYF

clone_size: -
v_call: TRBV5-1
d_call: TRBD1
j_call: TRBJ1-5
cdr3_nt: TGCGCCAGCAGCTTGTTCGGGACAGAGGGCCAGCCCCAGCATTTT
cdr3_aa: CASSLFGTEGQPQHF

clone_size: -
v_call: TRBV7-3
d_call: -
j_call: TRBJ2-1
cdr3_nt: TGTGCCAGCAGCTTAGGGGGGAGACAGAACAATGAGCAGTTCTTC
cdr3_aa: CASSLGGRQNNEQFF

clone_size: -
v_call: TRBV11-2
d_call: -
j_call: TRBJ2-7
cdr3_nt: TGTGCCAGCAGCTTAGATTTGGCGGGCTACGAGCAGTACTTC
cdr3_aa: CASSLDLAGYEQYF

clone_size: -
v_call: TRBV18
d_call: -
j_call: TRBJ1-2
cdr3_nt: TGTGCCAGCTCACCACCGGGCGGCGGCTACACCTTC
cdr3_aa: CASSPPGGGYTF

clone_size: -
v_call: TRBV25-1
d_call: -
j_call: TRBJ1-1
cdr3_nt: TGTGCCAGCAGTGCGGGGGGACGGGGGCTGAACACTGAAGCTTTCTTT
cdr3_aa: CASSAGGRGLNTEAFF

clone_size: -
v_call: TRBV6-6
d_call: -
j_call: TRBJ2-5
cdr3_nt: TGTGCCAGCAGTTACTCCACCTTGGTCAAGACCCAGTACTTC
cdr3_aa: CASSYSTLVKTQYF

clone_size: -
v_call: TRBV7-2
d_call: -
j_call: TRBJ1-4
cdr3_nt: TGTGCCAGCAGCCTACGAGGACGACCTAATGAAAAACTGTTTTTT
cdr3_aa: CASSLRGRPNEKLFF

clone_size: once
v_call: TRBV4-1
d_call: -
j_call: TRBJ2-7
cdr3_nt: TGCGCCAGCAGCCAAGATCCCTCTTCCTACGAGCAGTACTTC
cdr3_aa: CASSQDPSSYEQYF

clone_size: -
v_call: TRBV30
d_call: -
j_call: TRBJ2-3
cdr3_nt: TGTGCCTGGAGTGTTTTGGCAGATACGCAGTATTTT
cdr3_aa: CAWSVLADTQYF

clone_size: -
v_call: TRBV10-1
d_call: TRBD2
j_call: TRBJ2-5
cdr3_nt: TGCGCCAGCAGTGACATAGCGGGAAAGTCTGCGACCCAGTACTTC
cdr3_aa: CASSDIAGKSATQYF

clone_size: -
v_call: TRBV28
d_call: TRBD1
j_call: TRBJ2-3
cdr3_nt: TGTGCCAGCAGTTCCCCCGGGACAGCTAGCACAGATACGCAGTATTTT
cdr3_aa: CASSSPGTASTDTQYF

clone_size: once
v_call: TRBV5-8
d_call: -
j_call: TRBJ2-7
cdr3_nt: TGTGCCAGCAGCTTGGGGGGACCGACCTACGAGCAGTACTTC
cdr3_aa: CASSLGGPTYEQYF

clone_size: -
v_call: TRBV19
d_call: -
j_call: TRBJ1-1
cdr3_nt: TGTGCCAGTAGTATGGGAGGGTTGTACTTGGGACTGAACACTGAAGCTTTCTTT
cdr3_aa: CASSMGGLYLGLNTEAFF

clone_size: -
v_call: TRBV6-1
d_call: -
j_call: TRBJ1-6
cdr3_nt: TGTGCCAGCAGTGAAGTTGTGACAGGTGGACGTTCACCCCTCCACTTT
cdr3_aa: CASSEVVTGGRSPLHF

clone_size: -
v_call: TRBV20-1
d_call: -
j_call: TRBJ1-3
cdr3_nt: TGCAGTGCGGGCCCCGGAAACACCATATATTTT
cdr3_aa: CSAGPGNTIYF

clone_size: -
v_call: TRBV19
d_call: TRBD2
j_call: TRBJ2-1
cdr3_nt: TGTGCCAGTACACAGACTAGCGGGGGGTCCTACAATGAGCAGTTCTTC
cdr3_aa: CASTQTSGGSYNEQFF

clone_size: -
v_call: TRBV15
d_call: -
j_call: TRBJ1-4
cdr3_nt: TGTGCCACCAGCAGTTGGGCCTATGAAAAACTGTTTTTT
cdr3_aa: CATSSWAYEKLFF

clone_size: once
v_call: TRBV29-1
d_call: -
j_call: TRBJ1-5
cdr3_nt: TGCAGCGCCAACTCAGGGTACAATCAGCCCCAGCATTTT
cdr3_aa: CSANSGYNQPQHF

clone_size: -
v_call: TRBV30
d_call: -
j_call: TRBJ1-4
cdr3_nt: TGTGCCTGGAGTGAAATCGGTTTGGAAAAACTGTTTTTT
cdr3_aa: CAWSEIGLEKLFF

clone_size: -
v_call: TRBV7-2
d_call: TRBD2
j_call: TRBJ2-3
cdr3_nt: TGTGCCAGCACTTACCGGGACTATAGGAGCACAGATACGCAGTATTTT
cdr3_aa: CASTYRDYRSTDTQYF

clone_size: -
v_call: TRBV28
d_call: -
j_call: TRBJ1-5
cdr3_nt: TGTGCCAGCAGTTCGCAGCGAGGCAATCAGCCCCAGCATTTT
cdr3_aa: CASSSQRGNQPQHF

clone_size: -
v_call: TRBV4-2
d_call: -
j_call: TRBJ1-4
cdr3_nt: TGTGCCAGCAGCCAAGAGAGGCTGTCCGGTTATGAAAAACTGTTTTTT
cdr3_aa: CASSQERLSGYEKLFF